This T cell receptor beta chain was found in a study of blood T cell repertoires in COVID-19. In the study overall: T cells, B-cell-depleted T cells, or PBMCs provided the cDNA or gDNA that served as material.

V shed 4 bases, J shed 7 bases, and the junction held 7 bases outside the gene matches. This CDR3 spans 15 amino acids. CDR1 and CDR2 from the germline V gene are KGHSH and LQKENI. In the authors' methods: Reference gene primer amplification gave estimated nucleated cell counts. The repertoire was sequenced with immunoSEQ multiplex PCR; TCRdb's copy has only in-frame clones and lacks some. D and trimming were read from the DNA, whereas the V and J calls and clone size are those reported in that table. The sample yields some 72,000 clones, roughly 89% seen once. This chain uses TRBV18 with TRBJ2-1; 10 bases line up with TRBD1. This clonotype was sampled from a man in his 60s with acute or convalescent COVID-19. Sequenced material: peripheral blood. For the CDR3, the DNA is TGTGCCAGCTCACTGGACAGGGGGACGGGGAATGAGCAGTTCTTC. Its protein product is CASSLDRGTGNEQFF.